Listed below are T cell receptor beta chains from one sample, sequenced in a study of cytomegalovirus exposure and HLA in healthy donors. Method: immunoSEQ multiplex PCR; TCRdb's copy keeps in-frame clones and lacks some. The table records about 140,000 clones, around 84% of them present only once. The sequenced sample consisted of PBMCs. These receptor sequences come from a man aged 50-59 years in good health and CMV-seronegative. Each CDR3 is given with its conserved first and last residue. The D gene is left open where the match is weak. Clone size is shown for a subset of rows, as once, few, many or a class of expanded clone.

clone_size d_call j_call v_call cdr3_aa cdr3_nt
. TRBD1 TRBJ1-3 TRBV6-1 CASSTGGLAGNTIYF TGTGCCAGCAGCACAGGGGGCTTGGCTGGAAACACCATATATTTT
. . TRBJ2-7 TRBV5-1 CASSLGTSTYEQYF TGCGCCAGCAGCTTGGGGACATCGACCTACGAGCAGTACTTC
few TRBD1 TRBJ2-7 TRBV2 CASSEGDRTKQYF TGTGCCAGCAGTGAAGGGGACAGGACGAAGCAGTACTTC
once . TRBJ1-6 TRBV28 CASNPTTAIYNSPLHF TGTGCCAGCAATCCGACAACCGCAATCTATAATTCACCCCTCCACTTT
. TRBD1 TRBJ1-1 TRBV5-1 CASSLTGGTEAFF TGCGCCAGCAGCTTGACAGGGGGCACTGAAGCTTTCTTT
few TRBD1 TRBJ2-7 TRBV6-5 CASSPGQDRVYEQYF TGTGCCAGCAGCCCGGGCCAGGACAGGGTCTACGAGCAGTACTTC
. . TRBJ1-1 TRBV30 CAWSSLLMSRSNTEAFF TGTGCCTGGAGTTCCCTTCTAATGTCCAGGTCGAACACTGAAGCTTTCTTT
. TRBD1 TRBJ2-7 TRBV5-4 CASSLDVGTGAYEQYF TGTGCCAGCAGCTTGGACGTGGGGACAGGGGCCTACGAGCAGTACTTC
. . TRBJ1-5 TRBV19 CASSRGGSLNQPQHF TGTGCCAGTAGTAGGGGAGGCAGCCTCAATCAGCCCCAGCATTTT
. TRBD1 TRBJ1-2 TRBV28 CASSLPRGNYGYTF TGTGCCAGCAGTTTGCCCAGGGGGAACTATGGCTACACCTTC
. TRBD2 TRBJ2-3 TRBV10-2 CASSDPSGSDIADTQYF TGCGCCAGCAGTGACCCTAGCGGGAGCGACATTGCGGATACGCAGTATTTT
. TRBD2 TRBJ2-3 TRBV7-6 CASSLLAGESDTQYF TGTGCCAGCAGCTTATTAGCGGGAGAGTCAGATACGCAGTATTTT
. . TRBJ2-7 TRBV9 CASSTAPGLSYEQYF TGTGCCAGCAGCACCGCCCCGGGACTCTCCTACGAGCAGTACTTC
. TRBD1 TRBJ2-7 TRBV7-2 CASSYPGQGSEQYF TGTGCCAGCAGCTACCCGGGACAGGGAAGCGAGCAGTACTTC
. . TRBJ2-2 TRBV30 CAWSWGPGELFF TGTGCCTGGAGTTGGGGGCCCGGGGAGCTGTTTTTT
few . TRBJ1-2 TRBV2 CASSPLGGYGYTF TGTGCCAGCAGTCCCTTGGGGGGCTATGGCTACACCTTC
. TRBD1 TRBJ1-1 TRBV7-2 CASSPGRGLTEAFF TGTGCCAGCAGCCCCGGCAGGGGGCTCACTGAAGCTTTCTTT
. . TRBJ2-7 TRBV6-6 CASSSDTYEQYF TGTGCCAGCAGTTCCGACACCTACGAGCAGTACTTC
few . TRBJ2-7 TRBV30 CAWSTVEEQYF TGTGCCTGGAGTACGGTAGAAGAGCAGTACTTC
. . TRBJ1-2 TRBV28 CASSIGGNYGYTF TGTGCCAGCAGCATTGGGGGGAACTATGGCTACACCTTC
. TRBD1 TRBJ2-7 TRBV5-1 CASSLGAPGGPVEQYF TGCGCCAGCAGCCTGGGGGCACCAGGGGGTCCCGTGGAGCAGTACTTC
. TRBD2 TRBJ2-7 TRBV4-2 CASSRLAGGSYEQYF TGTGCCAGCAGCCGACTCGCGGGAGGGTCCTACGAGCAGTACTTC
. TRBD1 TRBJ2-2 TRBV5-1 CASSWPGTGVTGELFF TGCGCCAGCAGCTGGCCTGGGACAGGGGTCACCGGGGAGCTGTTTTTT
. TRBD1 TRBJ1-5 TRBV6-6 CASSYSGQNNQPQHF TGTGCCAGCAGTTACTCGGGACAGAACAATCAGCCCCAGCATTTT
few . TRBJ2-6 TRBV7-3 CASSFSGANVLTF TGTGCCAGCAGTTTCTCCGGGGCCAACGTCCTGACTTTC
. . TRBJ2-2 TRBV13 CASSPSPGELFF TGTGCCAGCAGCCCGAGCCCCGGGGAGCTGTTTTTT
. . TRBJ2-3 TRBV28 CASSLQGSTDTQYF TGTGCCAGCAGTTTACAGGGGAGCACAGATACGCAGTATTTT
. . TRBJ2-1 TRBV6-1 CASSDFQTGFNEQFF TGTGCCAGCAGTGATTTCCAAACAGGGTTCAATGAGCAGTTCTTC
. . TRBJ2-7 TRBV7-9 CASSPRRGPAYEQYF TGTGCCAGCAGCCCGCGAAGAGGGCCCGCCTACGAGCAGTACTTC
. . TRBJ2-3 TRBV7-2 CASRQDTDTQYF TGTGCCAGCAGACAGGACACAGATACGCAGTATTTT
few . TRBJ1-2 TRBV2 CASSPEQGAYGYTF TGTGCCAGCAGCCCCGAACAGGGAGCCTATGGCTACACCTTC
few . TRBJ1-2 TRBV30 CAWSPGSSLAHGYTF TGTGCCTGGAGTCCAGGCAGCTCCCTTGCTCATGGCTACACCTTC
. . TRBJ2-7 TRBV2 CASSGAGLISYEQYF TGTGCCAGCAGTGGGGCAGGGTTGATATCCTACGAGCAGTACTTC
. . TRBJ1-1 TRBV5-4 CASSSIWATDTEAFF TGTGCCAGCAGCTCCATATGGGCTACGGACACTGAAGCTTTCTTT
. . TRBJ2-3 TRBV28 CASSRTVPSTDTQYF TGTGCCAGCAGTCGGACAGTTCCTAGCACAGATACGCAGTATTTT
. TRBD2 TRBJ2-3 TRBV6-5 CASRETSGSRNTQYF TGTGCCAGCAGGGAGACTAGCGGGAGTCGAAATACGCAGTATTTT
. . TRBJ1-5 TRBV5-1 CASSYTGRNQPQHF TGCGCCAGCAGCTACACAGGACGCAATCAGCCCCAGCATTTT
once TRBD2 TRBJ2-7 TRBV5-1 CASRASGYEQYF TGCGCCAGCCGAGCTAGCGGCTACGAGCAGTACTTC
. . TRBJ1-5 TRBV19 CASSIGGTGQPQHF TGTGCCAGTAGTATTGGAGGGACCGGTCAGCCCCAGCATTTT
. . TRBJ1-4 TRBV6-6 CASSYLGAGEKLFF TGTGCCAGCAGTTACCTGGGGGCTGGCGAAAAACTGTTTTTT
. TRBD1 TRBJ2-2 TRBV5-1 CASSGTGSGTGELFF TGCGCCAGCAGCGGGACAGGATCGGGCACCGGGGAGCTGTTTTTT
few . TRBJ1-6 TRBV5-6 CASNGYNSPLHF TGTGCCAGCAACGGTTATAATTCACCCCTCCACTTT
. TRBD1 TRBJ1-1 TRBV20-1 CSAQGAPGAFF TGCAGTGCTCAGGGGGCCCCGGGGGCTTTCTTT
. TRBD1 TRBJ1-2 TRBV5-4 CASSSDRDDGYTF TGTGCCAGCAGCTCCGACAGGGATGATGGCTACACCTTC
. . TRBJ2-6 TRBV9 CASSPQGGANVLTF TGTGCCAGCAGCCCCCAGGGTGGGGCCAACGTCCTGACTTTC
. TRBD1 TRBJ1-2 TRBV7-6 CASSQGTGGLNYGYTF TGTGCCAGCAGCCAGGGGACAGGGGGCCTTAACTATGGCTACACCTTC